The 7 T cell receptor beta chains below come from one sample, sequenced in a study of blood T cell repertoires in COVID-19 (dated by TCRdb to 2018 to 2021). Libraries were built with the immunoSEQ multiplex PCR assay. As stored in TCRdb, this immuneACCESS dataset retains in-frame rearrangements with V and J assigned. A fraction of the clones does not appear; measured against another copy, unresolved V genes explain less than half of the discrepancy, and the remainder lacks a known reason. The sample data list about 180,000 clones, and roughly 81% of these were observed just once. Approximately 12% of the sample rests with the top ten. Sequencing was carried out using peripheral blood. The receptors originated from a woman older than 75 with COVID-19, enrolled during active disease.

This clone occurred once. The CDR3 reads CASRAPGTGALFGYTF. In DNA, the CDR3 is TGTGCCAGCAGGGCTCCCGGGACAGGGGCTTTATTCGGCTACACCTTC. The rearrangement uses TRBV2 and TRBJ1-2; TRBD1 matches at 10 bases. Trimming at V came to 6 bases and at J to 8 bases, leaving 15 bases not matched to a gene. Germline V lookup: CDR1 SNHLY, CDR2 FYNNEI. The CDR3 runs 16 residues. The entire variable domain, with the rest obtained from reference TRBV2 and TRBJ1-2, is as follows: EPEVTQTPSHQVTQMGQEVILRCVPISNHLYFYWYRQILGQKVEFLVSFYNNEISEKSEIFDDQFSVERPDGSNFTLKIRSTKLEDSAMYFCASRAPGTGALFGYTFGSGTRLTVV.

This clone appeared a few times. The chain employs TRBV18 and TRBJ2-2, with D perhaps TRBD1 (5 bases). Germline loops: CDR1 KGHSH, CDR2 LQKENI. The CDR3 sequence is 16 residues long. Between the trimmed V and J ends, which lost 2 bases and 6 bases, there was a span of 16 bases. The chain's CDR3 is CASSPSIAGRSGELFF. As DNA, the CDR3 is TGTGCCAGCTCACCAAGCATCGCAGGGCGTTCCGGGGAGCTGTTTTTT.

The CDR3 spells CASSRDRVNSPLHF. In DNA form, the CDR3 reads TGTGCCAGCAGCCGCGACAGGGTGAATTCACCCCTCCACTTT. This chain uses TRBV6-5 with TRBJ1-6; 7 bases line up with TRBD1. The CDR3 extends over 14 amino acids. Unmatched junction bases numbered 6, after V lost 6 bases and J lost 7 bases. Germline V lookup: CDR1 MNHEY, CDR2 SVGAGI.

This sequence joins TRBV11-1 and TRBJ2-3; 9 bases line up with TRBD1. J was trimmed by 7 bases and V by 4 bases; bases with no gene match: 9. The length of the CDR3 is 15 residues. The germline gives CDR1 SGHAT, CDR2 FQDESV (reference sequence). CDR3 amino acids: CASSSLDRGINTQYF. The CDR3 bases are TGTGCCAGCAGCTCCTTGGACAGGGGAATCAATACGCAGTATTTT.

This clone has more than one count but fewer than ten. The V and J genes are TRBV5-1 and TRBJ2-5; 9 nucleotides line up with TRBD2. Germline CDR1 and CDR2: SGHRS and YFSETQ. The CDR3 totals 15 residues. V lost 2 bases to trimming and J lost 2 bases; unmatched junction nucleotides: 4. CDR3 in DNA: TGCGCCAGCAGCTTCGTAGCGGGGGCACAAGAGACCCAGTACTTC. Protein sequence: CASSFVAGAQETQYF.

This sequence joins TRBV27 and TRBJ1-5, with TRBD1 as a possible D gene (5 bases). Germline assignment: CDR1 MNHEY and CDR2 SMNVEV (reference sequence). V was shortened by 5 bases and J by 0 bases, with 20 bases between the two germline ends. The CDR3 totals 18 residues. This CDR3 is CASSQLRQYRYSNQPQHF. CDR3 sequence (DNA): TGTGCCAGCAGTCAACTCCGACAGTACCGATATAGCAATCAGCCCCAGCATTTT.

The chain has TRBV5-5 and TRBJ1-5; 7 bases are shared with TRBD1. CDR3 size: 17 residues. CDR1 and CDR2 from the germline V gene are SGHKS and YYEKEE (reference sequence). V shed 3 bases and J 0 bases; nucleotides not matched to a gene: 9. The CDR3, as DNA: TGTGCCAGCAGCTACATAGGGGGCGGACATAGCAATCAGCCCCAGCATTTT. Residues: CASSYIGGGHSNQPQHF.